Detailed here is one T cell receptor beta chain. Germline V gene lookup returns CDR1 SGHNT and CDR2 YYREEE (reference sequence). The V end was cut by 1 base, the J end by 0 bases, with 10 bases between. There are 15 residues in the CDR3. The data stem from a study of blood T cell repertoires in COVID-19. As for the study in general: Donors in the United States, Italy and Spain gave samples during acute or convalescent COVID-19. Sources were T cells, B-cell-depleted T cells, or PBMCs; the material itself was cDNA or gDNA.

In the authors' methods: Scientists estimated how many nucleated cells there were by amplifying reference gene primers. The data were produced by immunoSEQ multiplex PCR, yet TCRdb's version contains in-frame clones alone and is incomplete. The D gene and trimming were derived from the DNA, and the V and J assignments and clone size from that table. Of fewer than 350,000 clones listed, approximately 91% are singletons. Participant-reported clinical history was the basis for cohort assignment. The sequence derives from a man aged 60 to 75 who had recovered from COVID-19. This chain uses TRBV5-4 with TRBJ2-5; D is ambiguous. Sequencing input: PBMCs or T cells enriched from blood (not recorded which). CDR3 nucleotide sequence: TGTGCCAGCAGCTTGAGCCCTTCGTACCAAGAGACCCAGTACTTC. Translated, it gives CASSLSPSYQETQYF.